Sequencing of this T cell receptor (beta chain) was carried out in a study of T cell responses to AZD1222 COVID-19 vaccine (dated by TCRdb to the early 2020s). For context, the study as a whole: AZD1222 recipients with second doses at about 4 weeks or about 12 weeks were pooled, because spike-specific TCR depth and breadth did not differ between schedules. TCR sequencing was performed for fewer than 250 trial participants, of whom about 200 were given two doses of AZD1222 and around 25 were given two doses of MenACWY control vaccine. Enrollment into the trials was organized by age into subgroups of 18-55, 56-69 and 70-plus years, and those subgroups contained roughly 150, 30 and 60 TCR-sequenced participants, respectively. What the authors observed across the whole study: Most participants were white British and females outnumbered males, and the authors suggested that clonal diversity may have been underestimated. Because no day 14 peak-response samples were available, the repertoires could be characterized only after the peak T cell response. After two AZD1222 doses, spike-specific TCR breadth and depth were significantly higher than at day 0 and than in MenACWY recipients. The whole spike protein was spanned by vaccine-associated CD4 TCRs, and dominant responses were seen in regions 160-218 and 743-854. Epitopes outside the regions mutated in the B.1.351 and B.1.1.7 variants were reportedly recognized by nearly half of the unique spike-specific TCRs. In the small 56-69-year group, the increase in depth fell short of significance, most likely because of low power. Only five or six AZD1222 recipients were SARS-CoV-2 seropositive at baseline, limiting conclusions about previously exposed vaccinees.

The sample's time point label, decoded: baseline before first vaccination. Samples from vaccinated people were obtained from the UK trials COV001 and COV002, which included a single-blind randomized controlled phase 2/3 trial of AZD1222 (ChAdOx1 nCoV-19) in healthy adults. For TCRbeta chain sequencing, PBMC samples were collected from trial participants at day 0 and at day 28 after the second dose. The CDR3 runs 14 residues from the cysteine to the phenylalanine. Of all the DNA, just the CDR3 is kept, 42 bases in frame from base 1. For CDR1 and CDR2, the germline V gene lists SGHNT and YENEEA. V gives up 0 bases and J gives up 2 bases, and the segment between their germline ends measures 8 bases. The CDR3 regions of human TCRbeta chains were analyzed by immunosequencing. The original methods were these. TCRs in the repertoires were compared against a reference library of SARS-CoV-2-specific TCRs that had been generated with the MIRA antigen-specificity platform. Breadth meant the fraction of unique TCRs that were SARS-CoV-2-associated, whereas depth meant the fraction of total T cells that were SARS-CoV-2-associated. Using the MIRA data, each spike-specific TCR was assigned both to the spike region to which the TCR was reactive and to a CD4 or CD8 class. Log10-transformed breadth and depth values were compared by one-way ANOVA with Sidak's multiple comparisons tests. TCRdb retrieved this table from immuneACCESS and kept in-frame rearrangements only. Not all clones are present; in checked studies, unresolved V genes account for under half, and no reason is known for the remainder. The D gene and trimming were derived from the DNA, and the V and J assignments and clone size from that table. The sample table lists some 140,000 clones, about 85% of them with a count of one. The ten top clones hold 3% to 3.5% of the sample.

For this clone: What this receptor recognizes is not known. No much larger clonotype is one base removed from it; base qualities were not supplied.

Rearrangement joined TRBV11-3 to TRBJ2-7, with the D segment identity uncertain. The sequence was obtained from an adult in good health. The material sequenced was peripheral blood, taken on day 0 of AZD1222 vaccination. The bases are TGTGCCAGCAGCTTAGATCACGGAGCCTACGAGCAGTACTTC. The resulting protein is CASSLDHGAYEQYF.